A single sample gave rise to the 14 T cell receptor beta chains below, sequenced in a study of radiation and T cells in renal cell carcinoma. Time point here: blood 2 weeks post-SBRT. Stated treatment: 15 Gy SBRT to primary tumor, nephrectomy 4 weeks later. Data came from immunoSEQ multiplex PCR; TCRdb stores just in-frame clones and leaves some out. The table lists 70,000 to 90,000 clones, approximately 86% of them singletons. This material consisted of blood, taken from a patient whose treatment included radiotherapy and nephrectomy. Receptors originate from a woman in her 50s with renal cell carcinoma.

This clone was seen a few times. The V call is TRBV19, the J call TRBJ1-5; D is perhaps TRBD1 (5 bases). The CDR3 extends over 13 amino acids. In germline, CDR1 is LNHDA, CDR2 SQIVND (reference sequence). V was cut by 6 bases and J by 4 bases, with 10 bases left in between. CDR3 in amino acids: CASRTDKNQPQHF. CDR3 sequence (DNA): TGTGCCAGTAGGACAGACAAGAATCAGCCCCAGCATTTT.

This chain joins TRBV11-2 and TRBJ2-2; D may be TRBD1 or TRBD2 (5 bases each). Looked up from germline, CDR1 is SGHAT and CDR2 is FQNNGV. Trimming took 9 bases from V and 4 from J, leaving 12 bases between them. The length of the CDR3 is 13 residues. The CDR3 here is CASRGVSTGELFF. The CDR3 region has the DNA TGTGCCAGTCGAGGGGTTAGCACCGGGGAGCTGTTTTTT.

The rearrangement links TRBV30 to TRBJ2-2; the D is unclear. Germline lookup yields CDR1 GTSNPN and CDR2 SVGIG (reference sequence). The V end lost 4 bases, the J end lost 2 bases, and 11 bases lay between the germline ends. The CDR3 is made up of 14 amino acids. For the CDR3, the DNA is TGTGCCTGGATACGTACGGATAACACCGGGGAGCTGTTTTTT. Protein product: CAWIRTDNTGELFF.

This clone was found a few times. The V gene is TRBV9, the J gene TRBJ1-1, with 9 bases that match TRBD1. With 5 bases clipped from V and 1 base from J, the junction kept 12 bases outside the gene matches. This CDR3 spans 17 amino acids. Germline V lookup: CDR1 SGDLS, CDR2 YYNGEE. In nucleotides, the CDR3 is TGTGCCAGCAGTACCTCTACAGGGGGCGTTTCGAACACTGAAGCTTTCTTT. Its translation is CASSTSTGGVSNTEAFF. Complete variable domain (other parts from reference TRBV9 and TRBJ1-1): DSGVTQTPKHLITATGQRVTLRCSPRSGDLSVYWYQQSLDQGLQFLIQYYNGEERAKGNILERFSAQQFPDLHSELNLSSLELGDSALYFCASSTSTGGVSNTEAFFGQGTRLTVV.

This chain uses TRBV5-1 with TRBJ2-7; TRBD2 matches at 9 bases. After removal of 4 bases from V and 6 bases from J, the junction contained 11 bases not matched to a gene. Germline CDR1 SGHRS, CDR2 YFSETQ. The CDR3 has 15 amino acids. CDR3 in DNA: TGCGCCAGCAGCCCGAGGGTAGCGGGAGAAGTCGAGCAGTACTTC. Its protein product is CASSPRVAGEVEQYF.

CDR3 region: CAISSSDRVDENIQYF. The CDR3 DNA is TGTGCCATCAGTTCCTCGGACAGGGTAGATGAAAACATTCAGTACTTC. J is TRBJ2-4 and V is TRBV10-3, with 8 positions matching TRBD1. Germline values: CDR1 ENHRY, CDR2 SYGVKD. After removal of 5 bases from V and 5 bases from J, the junction contained 11 bases not matched to a gene. The CDR3 is 16 residues long.

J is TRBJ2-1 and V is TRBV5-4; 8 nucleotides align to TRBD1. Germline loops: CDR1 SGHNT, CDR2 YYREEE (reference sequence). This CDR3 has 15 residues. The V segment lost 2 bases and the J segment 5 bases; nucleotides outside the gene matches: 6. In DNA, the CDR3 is TGTGCCAGCAGCTTCGCAGGGGGCAACGACAATGAGCAGTTCTTC. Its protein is CASSFAGGNDNEQFF.

The CDR3 loop is CAWSIEYEQYF. CDR3 nucleotides: TGTGCCTGGAGTATAGAATACGAGCAGTACTTC. The chain combines TRBV30 with TRBJ2-7; D unclear. With 2 bases removed from V and 4 bases from J, the gap between germline ends came to 6 bases. CDR3 length: 11 amino acids. Germline V CDR1 and CDR2: GTSNPN, SVGIG (reference sequence).

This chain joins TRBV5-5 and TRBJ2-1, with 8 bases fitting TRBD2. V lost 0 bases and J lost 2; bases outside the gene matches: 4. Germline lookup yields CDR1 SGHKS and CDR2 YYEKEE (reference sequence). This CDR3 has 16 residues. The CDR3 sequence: CASSLEFSGAYNEQFF. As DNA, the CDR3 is TGTGCCAGCAGCTTGGAGTTTAGCGGGGCCTACAATGAGCAGTTCTTC.

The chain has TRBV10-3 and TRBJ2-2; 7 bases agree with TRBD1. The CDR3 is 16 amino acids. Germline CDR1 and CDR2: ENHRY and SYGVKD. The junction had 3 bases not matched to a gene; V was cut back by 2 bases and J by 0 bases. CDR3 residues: CAISETGAPNTGELFF. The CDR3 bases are TGTGCCATCAGTGAGACAGGGGCCCCGAACACCGGGGAGCTGTTTTTT.

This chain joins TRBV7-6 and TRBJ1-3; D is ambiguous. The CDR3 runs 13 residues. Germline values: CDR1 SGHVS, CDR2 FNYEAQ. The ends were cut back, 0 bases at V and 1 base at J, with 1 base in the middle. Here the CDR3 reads CASSLASGNTIYF. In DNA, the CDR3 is TGTGCCAGCAGCTTAGCGTCTGGAAACACCATATATTTT.

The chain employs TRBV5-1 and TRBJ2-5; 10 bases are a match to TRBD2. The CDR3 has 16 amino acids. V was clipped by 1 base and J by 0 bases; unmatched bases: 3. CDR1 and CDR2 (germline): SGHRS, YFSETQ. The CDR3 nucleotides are TGCGCCAGCAGCTTGCGTACTAGCGGGAACCAAGAGACCCAGTACTTC. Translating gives CASSLRTSGNQETQYF.

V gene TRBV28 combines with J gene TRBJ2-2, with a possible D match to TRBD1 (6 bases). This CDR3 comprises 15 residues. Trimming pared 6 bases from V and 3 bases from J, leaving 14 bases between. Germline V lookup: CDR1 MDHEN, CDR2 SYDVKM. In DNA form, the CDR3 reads TGTGCCAGCAGCCCCGGGACAAGGGACACCGGGGAGCTGTTTTTT. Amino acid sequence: CASSPGTRDTGELFF.

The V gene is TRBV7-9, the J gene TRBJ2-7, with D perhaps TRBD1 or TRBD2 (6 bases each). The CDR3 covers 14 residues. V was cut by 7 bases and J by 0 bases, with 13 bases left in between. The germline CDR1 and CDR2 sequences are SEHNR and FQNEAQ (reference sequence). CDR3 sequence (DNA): TGTGCCAGCACGGGGGCAAAGTACTCCTACGAGCAGTACTTC. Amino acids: CASTGAKYSYEQYF.